The 2 T cell receptor beta chains below come from one sample, sequenced in a study of blood T cell repertoires in COVID-19 (dated by TCRdb to 2018 to 2021). To prepare the library, the immunoSEQ multiplex PCR assay was applied. Drawn from immuneACCESS, this table holds only the in-frame rearrangements with V and J called that TCRdb kept. Clones are partly lost; checked studies trace under half to an unresolved V gene and leave the rest unexplained. In this sample the table shows over 200,000 clones, approximately 82% of which occur a single time. Of the sample, approximately 2.5% is held by the ten largest clones. Sample: peripheral blood. The receptors stem from a woman in her 70s with active or convalescent COVID-19.

The gene calls are TRBV27 and TRBJ2-3; D remains unclear. Germline CDR1 MNHEY, CDR2 SMNVEV (reference sequence). Deletions cut 6 bases from V and 3 bases from J, with 16 bases between. The CDR3 has 15 residues. The CDR3 DNA sequence: TGTGCCAGCAGCTCTTATCGGGTTCTGACAGATACGCAGTATTTT. This encodes CASSSYRVLTDTQYF.

The V call is TRBV19, the J call TRBJ1-5; 7 bases agree with TRBD1. The CDR3 is 13 amino acids. Germline lookup yields CDR1 LNHDA and CDR2 SQIVND (reference sequence). The V and J ends lost 6 bases and 3 bases, in that order; junction bases with no gene match: 2. CDR3 loop: CASSDRANQPQHF. The CDR3 region has the DNA TGTGCCAGTAGCGACAGGGCCAATCAGCCCCAGCATTTT. The full variable domain, completed using reference TRBV19 and TRBJ1-5, is DGGITQSPKYLFRKEGQNVTLSCEQNLNHDAMYWYRQDPGQGLRLIYYSQIVNDFQKGDIAEGYSVSREKKESFPLTVTSAQKNPTAFYLCASSDRANQPQHFGDGTRLSIL.